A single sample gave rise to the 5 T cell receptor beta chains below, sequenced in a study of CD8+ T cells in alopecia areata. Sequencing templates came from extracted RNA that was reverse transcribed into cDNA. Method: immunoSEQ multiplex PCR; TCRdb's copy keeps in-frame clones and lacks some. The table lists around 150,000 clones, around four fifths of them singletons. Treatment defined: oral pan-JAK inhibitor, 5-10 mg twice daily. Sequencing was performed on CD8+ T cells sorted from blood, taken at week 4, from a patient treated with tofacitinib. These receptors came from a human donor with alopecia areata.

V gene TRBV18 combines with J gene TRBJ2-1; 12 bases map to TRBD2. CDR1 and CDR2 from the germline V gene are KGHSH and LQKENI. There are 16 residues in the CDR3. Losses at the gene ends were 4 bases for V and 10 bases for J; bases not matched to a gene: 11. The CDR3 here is CASSQPGLAGHREQFF. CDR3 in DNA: TGTGCCAGCTCACAACCGGGACTAGCGGGCCATAGGGAGCAGTTCTTC.

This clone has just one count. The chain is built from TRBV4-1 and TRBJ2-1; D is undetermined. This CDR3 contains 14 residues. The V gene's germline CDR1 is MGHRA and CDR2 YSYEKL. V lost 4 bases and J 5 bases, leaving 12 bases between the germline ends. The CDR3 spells CASSRRQPHNEQFF. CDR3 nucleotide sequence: TGCGCCAGCAGCCGGCGGCAGCCTCACAATGAGCAGTTCTTC.

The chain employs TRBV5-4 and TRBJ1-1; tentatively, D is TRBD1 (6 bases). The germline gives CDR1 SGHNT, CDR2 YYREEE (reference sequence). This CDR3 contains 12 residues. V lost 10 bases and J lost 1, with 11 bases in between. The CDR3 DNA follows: TGTGCCTTCAAACAGGGGAACACTGAAGCTTTCTTT. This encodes CAFKQGNTEAFF.

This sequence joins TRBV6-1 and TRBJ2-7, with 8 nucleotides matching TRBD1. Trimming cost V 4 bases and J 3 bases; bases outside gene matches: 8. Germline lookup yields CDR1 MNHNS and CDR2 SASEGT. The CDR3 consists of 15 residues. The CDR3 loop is CASSVPTGALYEQYF. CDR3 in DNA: TGTGCCAGCAGTGTCCCGACAGGGGCCCTCTACGAGCAGTACTTC.

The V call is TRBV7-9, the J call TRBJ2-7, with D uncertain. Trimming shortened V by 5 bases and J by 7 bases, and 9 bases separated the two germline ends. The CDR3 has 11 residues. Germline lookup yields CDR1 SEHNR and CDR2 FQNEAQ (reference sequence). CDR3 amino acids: CASSNAVEQYF. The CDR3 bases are TGTGCCAGCAGCAACGCTGTGGAGCAGTACTTC.